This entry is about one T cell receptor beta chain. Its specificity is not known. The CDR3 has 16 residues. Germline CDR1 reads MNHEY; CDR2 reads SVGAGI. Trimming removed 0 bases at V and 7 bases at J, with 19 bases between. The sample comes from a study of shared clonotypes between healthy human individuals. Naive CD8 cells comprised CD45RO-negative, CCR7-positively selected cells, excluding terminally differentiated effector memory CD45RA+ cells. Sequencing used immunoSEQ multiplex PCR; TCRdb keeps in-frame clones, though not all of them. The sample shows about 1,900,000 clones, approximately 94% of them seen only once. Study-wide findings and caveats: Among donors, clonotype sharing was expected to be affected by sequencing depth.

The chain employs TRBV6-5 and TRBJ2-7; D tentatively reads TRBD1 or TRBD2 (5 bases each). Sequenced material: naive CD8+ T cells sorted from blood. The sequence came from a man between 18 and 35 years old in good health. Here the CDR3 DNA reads TGTGCCAGCAGTTACTCTACGGGGCAGCTCATGGGGGAGCAGTACTTC. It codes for CASSYSTGQLMGEQYF.